Below, one T cell receptor (beta chain) is given with its context. Using immunoSEQ multiplex PCR, the repertoire was profiled, and TCRdb retains in-frame clones only, with some absent. The data contain roughly 200,000 clones, 85% to 95% of them seen just once; the ten biggest clones take up roughly 1.6%. This record comes from a study of control samples from healthy donors and cancer patients. The CDR3 sequence is 16 residues long. With V trimmed by 6 bases and J by 9 bases, 18 bases remained unmatched. Germline loops: CDR1 WNHNN, CDR2 SYGVQD (reference sequence). Sequencing input: blood. The origin of this receptor is a man aged 45-65 years in good health. The rearrangement links TRBV10-1 to TRBJ2-5, with TRBD2 matching over 8 bases. In DNA form, the CDR3 reads TGCGCCAGCAGCCCCGGTGGTAGCGGGACCCCTTGGGCCCAGTACTTC. It is translated as CASSPGGSGTPWAQYF.